This T cell receptor (beta chain) is from a study of T-cell reconstitution after alpha-beta-depleted transplantation in children (dated by TCRdb to about 2016). Broadly, across the study: The study quantitatively tracked T-cell immune reconstitution after TCRalphabeta/CD19-depleted allogeneic hematopoietic cell transplantation in children using TCR repertoire profiling.

What this sample's treatment or condition label stands for: allogeneic hematopoietic cell transplantation with graft depleted of TCRalphabeta T cells and CD19 B cells. TCRalphabeta/CD19-depleted allogeneic hematopoietic cell grafts were given to the transplant recipients, all of whom were children. The CDR3 covers 14 residues, taking in both the cysteine and the phenylalanine. Only the CDR3 DNA is retained, 42 bases long and in frame from the first base. V is pared back by 3 bases and J by 0 bases, with 9 bases lying between the germline termini. The germline V gene (reference sequence) gives CDR1 as DFQATT and CDR2 as SNEGSKA. To note about this clonotype: Its cognate antigen has yet to be identified. Base qualities are not at hand, and no much larger clone is one base apart.

Library generation was performed with PCR. Data came from an Illumina HiSeq 2500. To normalize quantification of the TCRbeta repertoire, the TCR libraries were built with molecular barcoding that relied on unique molecular identifiers. Using fastp at Q25 and MiXCR, TCRdb reprocessed the public reads and kept productive beta chains. Entries that share a CDR3 protein sequence are merged under the most common genes and DNA. This sample gives 120,000 to 150,000 distinct CDR3 sequences in total; about 9% of them show up just once. Around 18% of the sample is taken by the ten largest. Results the study describes overall, beyond this receptor: About two months after transplant, the apparently early recovery of alphabetaT-cell counts reportedly depended on just several hundred clones that had expanded rapidly and came from non-depleted graft cells. In some patients, the high TCRbeta diversity seen at day 60 was put down to recipient T cells and intrathymic progenitors that had survived conditioning. Hyperexpanded clone frequencies declined over subsequent months; after one year, T-cell counts and TCRbeta diversity were mostly attributed to newly produced T cells.

The rearranged segments are TRBV20-1 and TRBJ2-1; the D gene cannot be named for sure. This TCR was recovered from a female patient younger than 10 who had a stem cell transplant for congenital amegakaryocytic thrombocytopenia, so the T cells may come from the graft donor. This sample comprised PBMCs, mostly from graft donor cells, obtained 180 days after TCRalphabeta/CD19-depleted stem cell transplant. In nucleotide form, the sequence is TGCAGTGCTAGCCCCCTGCCCTCCTACAATGAGCAGTTCTTC. The resulting protein is CSASPLPSYNEQFF.